This T cell receptor (beta chain) came from a study of blood T cell repertoires in COVID-19. Trimming pared 4 bases from V and 2 bases from J, leaving 8 bases between. Germline loops: CDR1 SGHAT, CDR2 FQDESV (reference sequence). This CDR3 has 13 amino acids. Clones were read by immunoSEQ multiplex PCR, and TCRdb kept only the in-frame ones, dropping some. The sample carries about 98,000 clones, 81% recorded once. The chain is built from TRBV11-1 and TRBJ1-1; weak D call: TRBD1 (5 bases). The origin of this receptor is a woman of 80 years or more with acute or convalescent COVID-19. The sequenced sample was peripheral blood. The CDR3 DNA reads as TGTGCCAGCAGCTCGACAGCCAACACTGAAGCTTTCTTT. As protein: CASSSTANTEAFF. The entire variable domain, with the rest obtained from reference TRBV11-1 and TRBJ1-1, is as follows: EAEVAQSPRYKITEKSQAVAFWCDPISGHATLYWYRQILGQGPELLVQFQDESVVDDSQLPKDRFSAERLKGVDSTLKIQPAELGDSAMYLCASSSTANTEAFFGQGTRLTVV.